These 13 T cell receptor beta chains were sequenced from one sample in a study of Ad26.COV2.S vaccination and SARS-CoV-2 variants. Described treatment: around 19 received Ad26.COV2.S at low or high dose, single or two shots; a few received placebo; per-sample allocation not given. Collection of the samples took place on day 63 after the first injection of vaccine or placebo. Sequenced by immunoSEQ multiplex PCR; TCRdb stores in-frame clones only, minus some. The sample includes over 400,000 clones, 80% to 95% of them seen just once. The source was peripheral blood, collected in a trial of Ad26.COV2.S vaccine versus placebo. The source is a person between 18 and 59 years old who received the Ad26.COV2.S COVID-19 vaccine or a placebo.

This rearrangement joins TRBV18 to TRBJ2-2, with TRBD2 identical over 9 bases. Germline CDR1 reads KGHSH; CDR2 reads LQKENI. The trim removed 6 bases at V and 6 bases at J, leaving 5 bases unmatched. The CDR3 length is 14 residues. The CDR3 nucleotides read TGTGCCAGCTCGAAGCGGGAGGCCTCCGGGGAGCTGTTTTTT. Residues: CASSKREASGELFF.

This chain links TRBV11-3 with TRBJ2-5; maybe TRBD1 (7 bases). Germline V gene lookup returns CDR1 SGHNT and CDR2 YENEEA. The V gene lost 8 bases and the J gene lost 5 bases, with 15 bases spanning the gap. This CDR3 has 13 residues. The CDR3 nucleotides are TGTGCCAGCGCCACCCAGGGGGGTGAGACCCAGTACTTC. As protein: CASATQGGETQYF.

The V call is TRBV7-3, the J call TRBJ2-7, with 10 bases identical to TRBD1. With V trimmed by 4 bases and J by 2 bases, 8 bases remained unmatched. Germline CDR1 and CDR2: SGHTA and FQGTGA. This CDR3 region has 16 residues. The DNA of the CDR3 is TGTGCCAGCAGCTCCCTCTCCGGGACAGGGGCCTACGAGCAGTACTTC. Protein product: CASSSLSGTGAYEQYF. The full variable domain, with the rest looked up from reference TRBV7-3 and TRBJ2-7, is GAGVSQTPSNKVTEKGKYVELRCDPISGHTALYWYRQSLGQGPEFLIYFQGTGAADDSGLPNDRFFAVRPEGSVSTLKIQRTERGDSAVYLCASSSLSGTGAYEQYFGPGTRLTVT.

The sample holds one count of this clone. The chain uses TRBV9 and TRBJ2-1; 10 positions match TRBD2. This CDR3 is built from 14 residues. Trimming removed 3 bases from V and 7 bases from J; junction bases left unmatched: 4. In germline, CDR1 is SGDLS, CDR2 YYNGEE. CDR3 in DNA: TGTGCCAGCAGCGGCGGACTAGCGGTTAATGAGCAGTTCTTC. Its translation is CASSGGLAVNEQFF.

V gene TRBV25-1 combines with J gene TRBJ2-5, with a possible D match to TRBD1 (6 bases). The CDR3 totals 17 residues. From germline, CDR1 is MGHDK and CDR2 SYGVNS. V dropped 1 base and J dropped 2 bases, with 17 bases sitting between them. The CDR3 reads CASSEFRRRGTQETQYF. CDR3 in DNA: TGTGCCAGCAGTGAATTCCGGAGAAGGGGGACACAAGAGACCCAGTACTTC.

J is TRBJ2-1 and V is TRBV10-3; 11 positions match TRBD2. J lost 6 bases, V lost 0 bases, and 1 base had no gene match. From germline, CDR1 is ENHRY and CDR2 SYGVKD. The CDR3 runs 15 residues. CDR3 loop: CAISESGLAVNEQFF. The CDR3 nucleotides are TGTGCCATCAGTGAGTCGGGACTAGCGGTCAATGAGCAGTTCTTC.

The rearrangement joins TRBV18 to TRBJ2-5; 11 bases fit TRBD2. From germline, CDR1 is KGHSH and CDR2 LQKENI. There are 16 residues in the CDR3. V trimming: 0 bases; J trimming: 4 bases; junction bases outside the gene matches: 4. CDR3: CASSPPGLAGGETQYF. CDR3 DNA: TGTGCCAGCTCACCACCGGGCCTAGCGGGAGGAGAGACCCAGTACTTC. The entire variable domain, with the rest obtained from reference TRBV18 and TRBJ2-5, is as follows: NAGVMQNPRHLVRRRGQEARLRCSPMKGHSHVYWYRQLPEEGLKFMVYLQKENIIDESGMPKERFSAEFPKEGPSILRIQQVVRGDSAAYFCASSPPGLAGGETQYFGPGTRLLVL.

V is TRBV18 and J is TRBJ1-2; the match to TRBD1 covers 9 bases. Germline CDR1 is KGHSH and CDR2 is LQKENI. The CDR3 has 14 amino acids. The junction had 2 bases not matched to a gene; V was cut back by 4 bases and J by 2 bases. Here the CDR3 reads CASSRDRGNYGYTF. Written as DNA, the CDR3 is TGTGCCAGCTCACGTGACAGGGGGAACTATGGCTACACCTTC.

A note on this clone: Sequence at one end of the junction differs from germline and may be a read error. The chain carries TRBV28 and TRBJ1-2, with 8 bases aligning to TRBD1. CDR3 size: 14 residues. Germline CDR1 reads MDHEN; CDR2 reads SYDVKM. In nucleotides, the CDR3 is TGTGCCAGCGGTTTTCCAGGGGGCGGCTATGGCTACACCTTC. This sequence encodes CASGFPGGGYGYTF.

The gene calls are TRBV9 and TRBJ2-3; tentative D call: TRBD2 (6 bases). Deletions cut 4 bases from V and 2 bases from J, with 20 bases between. This CDR3 comprises 17 residues. Germline CDR1 reads SGDLS; CDR2 reads YYNGEE. The CDR3 nucleotides read TGTGCCAGCAGCTCAACCCCCATAGCGGCGGTCACAGATACGCAGTATTTT. Its translation is CASSSTPIAAVTDTQYF. Supplemented by reference TRBV9 and TRBJ2-3, the full variable domain reads DSGVTQTPKHLITATGQRVTLRCSPRSGDLSVYWYQQSLDQGLQFLIQYYNGEERAKGNILERFSAQQFPDLHSELNLSSLELGDSALYFCASSSTPIAAVTDTQYFGPGTRLTVL.

The rearrangement links TRBV20-1 to TRBJ1-2; D call uncertain. V lost 6 bases and J 6 bases, leaving 8 bases between the germline ends. This CDR3 spans 10 amino acids. CDR1 and CDR2 (germline): DFQATT, SNEGSKA (reference sequence). The CDR3 region has the DNA TGCAGTGCCACAAATGATGGCTACACCTTC. Residues: CSATNDGYTF.

This chain connects TRBV28 to TRBJ2-7, with 9 bases aligning to TRBD2. V gave up 5 bases and J gave up 3 bases; unmatched junction bases: 5. The CDR3 length is 14 residues. The germline V gene encodes CDR1 MDHEN and CDR2 SYDVKM. Written as DNA, the CDR3 is TGTGCCAGCAGTCTTCTAGCGGGAAACTACGAGCAGTACTTC. This codes for CASSLLAGNYEQYF.

On this clone itself: Germline and junction disagree at one end, which may indicate a read error. The chain uses TRBV5-6 and TRBJ2-1; no definite D call. The CDR3 sequence is 13 residues long. CDR1 is SGHDT, CDR2 YYEEEE, per germline. This CDR3 is CASSRSSYNGQFF. CDR3 in DNA: TGTGCCAGCAGCCGGAGCTCCTACAATGGGCAGTTCTTC.